This T cell receptor beta chain was recorded in a study of blood T cell repertoires in COVID-19. Study in general: Samples representing acute and convalescent COVID-19 were sourced from the United States, Italy and Spain. T cells, B-cell-depleted T cells, or PBMCs supplied cDNA or gDNA.

The Seattle patients, enrolled during active infection, were followed longitudinally. Germline values: CDR1 LGHDT, CDR2 YNNKEL (reference sequence). Trimming pared 2 bases from V and 7 bases from J, leaving 12 bases between. The CDR3 sequence is 15 residues long. This clone was picked up a small number of times. This table comes from immunoSEQ multiplex PCR, and its TCRdb copy is limited to in-frame clones, with some not included. Of about 190,000 clones in the sample, more than 75% are singletons; the top ten hold around 8%. Sequenced: peripheral blood. The chain employs TRBV3-1 (or the pseudogene TRBV3-2) and TRBJ1-6; D is uncertain. The receptor comes from a woman aged 60-75 years with COVID-19, enrolled during active disease. CDR3 sequence (DNA): TGTGCCAGCAGCCAATCCCAGGTCGAGAATTCACCCCTCCACTTT. Translated: CASSQSQVENSPLHF.